One sample yielded the 19 T cell receptor beta chains listed below, sequenced in a study of human T cells and chemical hapten exposure. TCRdb passed the RACE reads through MiXCR, listing each CDR3 protein once. In the table there are 150,000 to 200,000 distinct CDR3 sequences, about 14% of which are singletons. This sample's time point: patch test 1, 2 weeks after DPC sensitization. The treatment here: therapeutic diphenylcyclopropenone sensitization with weekly scalp DPC. The sequences come from whole blood, collected in connection with sensitization to the hapten diphenylcyclopropenone (DPC). The receptors originated from a woman between 25 and 40 years old with alopecia areata. Some clones in this sample may be carry-over from other donors' samples.

This clonotype was seen ten or more times. V gene TRBV29-1 combines with J gene TRBJ2-3; a possible D gene is TRBD2 (6 bases). The germline gives CDR1 SQVTM, CDR2 ANQGSEA. The CDR3 runs 13 residues. The germline V and J ends were trimmed by 4 bases and 6 bases, with 14 bases remaining between them. The CDR3 DNA follows: TGCAGCGTTGTAGGCGGGGTTCGGGATACGCAGTATTTT. Protein: CSVVGGVRDTQYF.

The V call is TRBV10-2, the J call TRBJ1-2; D remains unclear. The CDR3 covers 13 residues. Trimming took off 0 bases at V and 2 bases at J, with 4 bases between the two ends. Germline CDR1 WSHSY, CDR2 SAAADI. CDR3 protein: CASSESGNYGYTF. The CDR3 DNA is TGCGCCAGCAGTGAGTCAGGGAACTATGGCTACACCTTC.

The chain uses TRBV14 and TRBJ2-5, with D possibly called TRBD1 or TRBD2 (5 bases each). This CDR3 comprises 14 residues. The germline gives CDR1 SGHDN, CDR2 FVKESK. The ends were cut back, 4 bases at V and 4 bases at J, with 13 bases in the middle. CDR3 nucleotide sequence: TGTGCCAGCAGCCGGGGCCATGCGGGAGAGACCCAGTACTTC. Amino acid sequence: CASSRGHAGETQYF.

The rearrangement links TRBV28 to TRBJ1-4; D unclear. The V end was cut by 8 bases, the J end by 0 bases, with 7 bases between. Germline CDR1 and CDR2: MDHEN and SYDVKM. The CDR3 is made up of 13 amino acids. CDR3 in amino acids: CASLNTTNEKLFF. DNA of the CDR3: TGTGCCAGCTTGAATACAACTAATGAAAAACTGTTTTTT.

The rearrangement uses TRBV6-5 and TRBJ1-2; no clear D. Trimming left V 3 bases short and J 4 bases short, with 12 bases between. The germline gives CDR1 MNHEY, CDR2 SVGAGI. CDR3 length equals 14 residues. The CDR3 nucleotides read TGTGCCAGCAGTTATAAGGACCGATCCTATGGCTACACCTTC. Translation gives CASSYKDRSYGYTF.

This clonotype was recorded many times. This rearrangement joins TRBV7-2 to TRBJ1-1; 8 nucleotides line up with TRBD1. The V gene's germline CDR1 is SGHTA and CDR2 FQGNSA. V lost 3 bases and J lost 2; bases outside the gene matches: 2. This CDR3 is built from 14 residues. This CDR3 is CASSLGQVNTEAFF. CDR3 DNA sequence: TGTGCCAGCAGCTTGGGACAGGTTAACACTGAAGCTTTCTTT.

This clonotype has at least ten counts. The rearrangement joins TRBV7-2 to TRBJ2-3; D is unclear. The V gene lost 0 bases and the J gene lost 0 bases, with 4 bases spanning the gap. This CDR3 is built from 14 residues. Germline V lookup: CDR1 SGHTA, CDR2 FQGNSA. Written as DNA, the CDR3 is TGTGCCAGCAGCTTAGCGGCCAGCACAGATACGCAGTATTTT. Translating gives CASSLAASTDTQYF.

This clonotype has a count of ten or more. The gene calls are TRBV10-3 and TRBJ2-1, with 7 bases identical to TRBD1. Trimming cost V 6 bases and J 2 bases; bases outside gene matches: 1. This CDR3 contains 13 residues. CDR1 and CDR2 from the germline V gene are ENHRY and SYGVKD. CDR3 nucleotide sequence: TGTGCCATCAGCGGGACAGCCTACAATGAGCAGTTCTTC. Translating gives CAISGTAYNEQFF.

The rearrangement joins TRBV4-1 to TRBJ1-2; 7 bases align to TRBD1. From germline, CDR1 is MGHRA and CDR2 YSYEKL. The CDR3 consists of 15 residues. With V trimmed by 0 bases and J by 4 bases, 5 bases remained unmatched. In nucleotides, the CDR3 is TGCGCCAGCAGCCAAGACCCACAGGGGACCTATGGCTACACCTTC. It is translated as CASSQDPQGTYGYTF.

This clonotype was found a few times. The chain links TRBV27 to TRBJ2-3; possibly TRBD1 for D (6 bases). Germline V gives CDR1 MNHEY, CDR2 SMNVEV (reference sequence). The CDR3 is 15 amino acids. V was trimmed by 5 bases and J by 3 bases, leaving 15 bases between them. CDR3 in amino acids: CASSTRGFGTDTQYF. In nucleotides, the CDR3 is TGTGCCAGCAGTACCAGGGGTTTCGGGACAGATACGCAGTATTTT.

The chain employs TRBV6-1 and TRBJ2-5, with D perhaps TRBD1 (5 bases). V lost 5 bases to trimming and J lost 4 bases, with 11 bases between them. The CDR3 runs 13 residues. Germline values: CDR1 MNHNS, CDR2 SASEGT. CDR3 sequence reads: CASSPTGIETQYF. The CDR3 DNA reads TGTGCCAGCAGTCCAACAGGAATAGAGACCCAGTACTTC.

As for this clonotype: A much bigger clone sits one base away, suggesting this may be a read error. The chain links TRBV7-2 to TRBJ1-6; possibly TRBD1 for D (6 bases). The CDR3 sequence is 14 residues long. Trimming stripped 6 bases from V and 9 bases from J, with 15 bases between. The germline V gene has CDR1 SGHTA and CDR2 FQGNSA. CDR3 nucleotides: TGTGCCAGCAGGCCCGGGACAAATTTTTCACCCCTCCACTTT. Encoded protein: CASRPGTNFSPLHF.

The rearrangement uses TRBV6-6 and TRBJ1-5; 12 bases line up with TRBD1. CDR1 and CDR2 from the germline V gene are MNHNY and SVGAGI (reference sequence). The length of the CDR3 is 16 residues. J gave up 3 bases and V 2 bases, and 2 bases lay outside the gene matches. The CDR3 nucleotides are TGTGCCAGCAGTTACGGGACAGGGGGCTACAATCAGCCCCAGCATTTT. Translating gives CASSYGTGGYNQPQHF.

This clonotype has a count of ten or more. The V and J genes are TRBV4-1 and TRBJ2-5; no clear D. The CDR3 length is 14 residues. The germline V gene encodes CDR1 MGHRA and CDR2 YSYEKL. Trimming pared 0 bases from V and 9 bases from J, leaving 14 bases between. DNA of the CDR3: TGCGCCAGCAGCCAAGATAACCAGAACAGTGCCCAGTACTTC. This codes for CASSQDNQNSAQYF.

The CDR3 here is CASSPLLNTEAFF. The CDR3 DNA sequence: TGTGCCAGCTCACCACTACTGAACACTGAAGCTTTCTTT. The rearrangement joins TRBV18 to TRBJ1-1, with D hard to call. CDR1 and CDR2 (germline): KGHSH, LQKENI. V dropped 1 base and J dropped 0 bases, with 3 bases sitting between them. This CDR3 has 13 amino acids.

This clonotype occurred many times. The chain recombines TRBV7-2 with TRBJ2-6; possible D gene TRBD1, 6 bases. The CDR3 has 17 amino acids. With 4 bases removed from V and 4 bases from J, the gap between germline ends came to 17 bases. Germline CDR1 and CDR2: SGHTA and FQGNSA. CDR3 region: CASSSSGTWTGANVLTF. In DNA form, the CDR3 reads TGTGCCAGCAGCTCTTCCGGGACATGGACGGGGGCCAACGTCCTGACTTTC.

The chain has TRBV14 and TRBJ1-4; D is ambiguous. The CDR3 has 16 amino acids. V was pared by 0 bases and J by 8 bases, with 16 bases between. The germline V gene has CDR1 SGHDN and CDR2 FVKESK. In nucleotides, the CDR3 is TGTGCCAGCAGCCAAGATGTCGGTGCCTCCAGGGAAAAACTGTTTTTT. It is translated as CASSQDVGASREKLFF.

This clonotype was seen a handful of times. The chain recombines TRBV20-1 with TRBJ2-2; D is uncertain. Looked up from germline, CDR1 is DFQATT and CDR2 is SNEGSKA (reference sequence). This CDR3 is built from 13 residues. The V end lost 3 bases, the J end lost 1 base, and 6 bases lay between the germline ends. CDR3 protein: CSASGVNTGELFF. The CDR3 DNA reads as TGCAGTGCTAGTGGCGTGAACACCGGGGAGCTGTTTTTT.

The CDR3 is CASSQGSDGYTF. DNA of the CDR3: TGTGCCAGCAGCCAGGGTTCAGATGGCTACACCTTC. The V call is TRBV3-1, the J call TRBJ1-2, with D unresolved. CDR1 is LGHDT and CDR2 is YNNKEL in the germline V gene (reference sequence). The CDR3 has 12 residues. V dropped 3 bases and J dropped 6 bases, with 8 bases sitting between them. Full variable domain (outside the CDR3, taken from reference TRBV3-1 and TRBJ1-2): DTAVSQTPKYLVTQMGNDKSIKCEQNLGHDTMYWYKQDSKKFLKIMFSYNNKELIINETVPNRFSPKSPDKAHLNLHINSLELGDSAVYFCASSQGSDGYTFGSGTRLTVV.